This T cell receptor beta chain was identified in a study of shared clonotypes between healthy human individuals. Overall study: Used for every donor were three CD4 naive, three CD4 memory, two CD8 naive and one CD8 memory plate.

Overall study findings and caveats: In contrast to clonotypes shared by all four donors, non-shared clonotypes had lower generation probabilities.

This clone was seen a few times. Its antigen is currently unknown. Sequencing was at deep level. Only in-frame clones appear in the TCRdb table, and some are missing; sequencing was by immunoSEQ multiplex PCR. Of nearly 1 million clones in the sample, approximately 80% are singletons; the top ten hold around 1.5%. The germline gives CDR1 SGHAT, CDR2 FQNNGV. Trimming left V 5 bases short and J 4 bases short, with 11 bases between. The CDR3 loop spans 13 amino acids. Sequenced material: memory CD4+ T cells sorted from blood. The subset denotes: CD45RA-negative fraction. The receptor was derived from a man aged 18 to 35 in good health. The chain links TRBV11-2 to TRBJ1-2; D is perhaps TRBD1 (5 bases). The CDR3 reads CASSRDPLYGYTF. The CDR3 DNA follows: TGTGCCAGCAGCCGGGACCCGCTCTATGGCTACACCTTC.